One T cell receptor (beta chain) is described in this entry. Its antigen is unidentified. The CDR3 runs 15 residues. Germline loops: CDR1 SGHNT, CDR2 YENEEA. With 5 bases clipped from V and 1 base from J, the junction kept 5 bases outside the gene matches. The authors built TCR beta libraries using iRepertoire HTBI primers and Arm-PCR of CDR3 regions. Using its own MiXCR run on the multiplex PCR reads, TCRdb lists one record per CDR3 protein. This table holds 650,000 to 850,000 distinct CDR3 sequences, approximately 31% found once. The source of the sample is a study of regulatory T cells in long-lasting Graves disease. Time point specified: persistent/refractory GD, antithyroid drugs over 5 years with positive TRAb. From PBMCs, RNA was extracted and then used to make the TCR library. Study outcomes and limitations: Persistent disease was associated with favored TRBV28 usage and with favored use of TRBJ1-2 and TRBJ2-5.

This rearrangement joins TRBV11-3 to TRBJ2-5; TRBD2 matches 9 bases. The TCR sequence derives from a female donor with Graves disease. The sample in question was peripheral blood mononuclear cells (PBMCs), obtained when the disease was refractory, from a patient treated with antithyroid drugs. CDR3 nucleotides: TGTGCCAGCAGCGCGGGACTAGCAGGCCAAGAGACCCAGTACTTC. Amino acids: CASSAGLAGQETQYF.